This TCR beta chain was captured in a study of blood T cell repertoires in COVID-19. Whole-study context: Some COVID-19 samples were acute and others convalescent; all came from the United States, Italy and Spain. Nucleic acid was either cDNA or gDNA, and it came from T cells, B-cell-depleted T cells, or PBMCs.

As handled by the study authors: Reference gene primer amplification gave estimated nucleated cell counts. Some clones are missing from TCRdb's copy, which holds only in-frame ones; the method was immunoSEQ multiplex PCR. V, J and clone size are taken as reported in that table, and D and trimming were inferred from the DNA itself. The table has some 120,000 clones, around 80% seen once; the top ten hold over 9%. The CDR3 has 12 amino acids. V shed 6 bases and J shed 5 bases, with 10 bases lying between them. The germline V gene encodes CDR1 MNHEY and CDR2 SVGAGI. The clonotype was recovered from a woman in her fifties or sixties with acute or convalescent COVID-19. The sequenced sample consisted of peripheral blood. The rearrangement joins TRBV6-5 to TRBJ1-1; no clear D. Here the CDR3 reads CASSPPGTEAFF. CDR3 sequence (DNA): TGTGCCAGCAGCCCCCCGGGGACTGAAGCTTTCTTT.